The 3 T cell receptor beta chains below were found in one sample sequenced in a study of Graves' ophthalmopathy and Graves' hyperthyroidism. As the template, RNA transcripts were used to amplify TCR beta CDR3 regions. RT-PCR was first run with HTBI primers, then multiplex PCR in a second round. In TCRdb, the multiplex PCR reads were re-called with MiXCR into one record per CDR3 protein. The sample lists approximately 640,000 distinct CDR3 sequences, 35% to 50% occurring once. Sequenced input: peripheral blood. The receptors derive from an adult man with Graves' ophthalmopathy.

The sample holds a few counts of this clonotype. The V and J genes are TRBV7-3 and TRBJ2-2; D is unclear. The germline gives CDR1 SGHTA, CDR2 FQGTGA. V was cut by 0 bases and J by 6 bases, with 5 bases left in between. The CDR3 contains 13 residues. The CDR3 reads CASSLTAPGELFF. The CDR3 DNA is TGTGCCAGCAGCTTAACGGCCCCCGGGGAGCTGTTTTTT.

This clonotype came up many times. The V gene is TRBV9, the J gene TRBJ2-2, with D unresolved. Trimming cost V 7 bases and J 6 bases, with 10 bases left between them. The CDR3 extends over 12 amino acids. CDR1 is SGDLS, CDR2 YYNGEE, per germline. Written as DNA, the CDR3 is TGTGCCAGCTCCTCATGGTCCGGGGAGCTGTTTTTT. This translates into CASSSWSGELFF.

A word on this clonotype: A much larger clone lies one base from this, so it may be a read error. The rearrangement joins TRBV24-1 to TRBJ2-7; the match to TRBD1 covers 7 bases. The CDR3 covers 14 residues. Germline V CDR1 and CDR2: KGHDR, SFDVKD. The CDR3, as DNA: TGTGCCACCAGTGATCCGACAGGGAACTACGAGCAGTGCTTC. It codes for CATSDPTGNYEQCF.